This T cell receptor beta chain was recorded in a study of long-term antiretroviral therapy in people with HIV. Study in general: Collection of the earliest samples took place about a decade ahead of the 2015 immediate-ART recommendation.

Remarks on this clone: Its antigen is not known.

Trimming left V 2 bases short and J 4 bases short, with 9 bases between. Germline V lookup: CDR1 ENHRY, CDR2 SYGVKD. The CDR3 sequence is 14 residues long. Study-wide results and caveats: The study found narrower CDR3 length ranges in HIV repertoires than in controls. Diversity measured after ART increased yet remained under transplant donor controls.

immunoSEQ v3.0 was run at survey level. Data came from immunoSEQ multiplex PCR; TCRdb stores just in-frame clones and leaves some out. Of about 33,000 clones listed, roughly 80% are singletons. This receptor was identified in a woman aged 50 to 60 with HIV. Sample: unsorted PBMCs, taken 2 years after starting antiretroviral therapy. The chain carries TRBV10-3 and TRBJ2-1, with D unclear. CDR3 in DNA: TGTGCCATCAGTGAGGCTTCAGTTTACAATGAGCAGTTCTTC. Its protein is CAISEASVYNEQFF.